Included here is one TCR beta chain sequence, with context. This entry comes from a study of blood T cell repertoires in COVID-19. The CDR3 sequence is 15 residues long. Germline values: CDR1 SNHLY, CDR2 FYNNEI. V shed 6 bases and J shed 2 bases, with 15 bases lying between them. As handled by the study authors: Cell counts per sample came from amplifying reference gene primers. The method was immunoSEQ multiplex PCR; TCRdb's version includes in-frame clones alone and lacks a portion of them. V, J and clone size are taken as reported in that table, and D and trimming were inferred from the DNA itself. The table shows roughly 63,000 clones, with around 89% occurring only once.

This sequence joins TRBV2 and TRBJ2-3, with D possibly matching TRBD2 (6 bases). This TCR was sampled from a middle-aged man with acute or convalescent COVID-19. Material: peripheral blood. CDR3 nucleotide sequence: TGTGCCAGCAGAAAACTAGCTAGTTACACAGATACGCAGTATTTT. Protein product: CASRKLASYTDTQYF.